This TCR beta chain was profiled in a study of cytomegalovirus exposure and HLA in healthy donors. Study results and caveats: Association of 15,000 to 20,000 TCR beta sequences with HLA alleles was found at 0.05 false discovery rate in a later analysis. Certain indistinguishable V segments, among them TRBV6-2 and TRBV6-3, were excluded.

Notes on this clone: What it binds is not known.

Primers: 60 Vbeta forward and 13 Jbeta reverse. Sequenced by immunoSEQ multiplex PCR; TCRdb stores in-frame clones only, minus some. Its clone listing holds approximately 96,000 clones. The length of the CDR3 is 19 residues. V gave up 5 bases and J gave up 1 base; unmatched junction bases: 13. Looked up from germline, CDR1 is SGHVS and CDR2 is FNYEAQ. Input material: PBMCs. This sequence originates from a girl aged 5-17 years in good health and CMV-seropositive. J is TRBJ2-3 and V is TRBV7-6; TRBD1 aligns across 12 bases. Here the CDR3 DNA reads TGTGCCAGCAGCCAAAGGGGGACAGGGGGCTATTACGGCACAGATACGCAGTATTTT. Protein product: CASSQRGTGGYYGTDTQYF.